What follows are 21 T cell receptor beta chains derived from one specimen sequenced in a study of T-cell reconstitution after alpha-beta-depleted transplantation in children (dated by TCRdb to the mid-2010s). The library was generated by PCR. The sample was run on an Illumina HiSeq 2500. To normalize quantification of the TCRbeta repertoire, the TCR libraries were built with molecular barcoding that relied on unique molecular identifiers. TCRdb reprocessed the public reads (quality trimming at Q25 with fastp, clone calling with MiXCR) and kept in-frame beta chains. Rows merge per CDR3 protein into single entries with the most common DNA and genes. For this sample the table gives 90,000 to 130,000 distinct CDR3 sequences, of which 5% to 8% were detected only once. The ten largest clones take up roughly 23% of the sample. Per the publication, the treatment or condition label means: allogeneic hematopoietic cell transplantation with graft depleted of TCRalphabeta T cells and CD19 B cells.

This specimen consisted of PBMCs, mostly from graft donor cells, obtained 360 days after TCRalphabeta/CD19-depleted stem cell transplant. These receptors all come from a male patient aged 2-9 years who had a stem cell transplant for acute lymphoblastic leukemia, so the T cells may come from the graft donor.

This clonotype was found many times. The V and J genes are TRBV7-9 and TRBJ2-7, with D perhaps being TRBD1 or TRBD2 (5 bases each). The CDR3 runs 13 residues. V was cut by 5 bases and J by 4 bases, with 12 bases left in between. Germline V gene lookup returns CDR1 SEHNR and CDR2 FQNEAQ (reference sequence). CDR3 in amino acids: CASSPPGRYEQYF. In DNA, the CDR3 is TGTGCCAGCAGCCCACCGGGACGGTACGAGCAGTACTTC.

This clonotype has at least ten counts. CDR3 sequence reads: CASSESPLAGGPDTQYF. CDR3 coding DNA: TGCGCCAGCAGTGAGTCTCCTCTAGCGGGGGGGCCAGATACGCAGTATTTT. The V gene is TRBV10-2, the J gene TRBJ2-3; 12 bases line up with TRBD2. Germline CDR1 WSHSY, CDR2 SAAADI. V lost 0 bases and J lost 4; bases outside the gene matches: 5. The CDR3 loop spans 17 amino acids.

This clonotype has a count of ten or more. The chain carries TRBV29-1 and TRBJ1-1, with 7 bases lining up with TRBD1. CDR1 SQVTM and CDR2 ANQGSEA come from the germline V gene. V dropped 4 bases and J dropped 4; count of bases not matched to a gene: 6. This CDR3 comprises 13 residues. The CDR3 DNA follows: TGCAGCGTTGTGTCAGGGGGGGCCACTGAAGCTTTCTTT. Amino acids: CSVVSGGATEAFF.

This clonotype came up many times. The chain uses TRBV27 and TRBJ2-5; 10 bases agree with TRBD1. Trimming cost V 6 bases and J 4 bases; bases outside gene matches: 5. Germline CDR1 reads MNHEY; CDR2 reads SMNVEV (reference sequence). The CDR3 loop spans 14 amino acids. This CDR3 is CASRWTGGRETQYF. CDR3 bases: TGTGCCAGCAGGTGGACAGGGGGTCGAGAGACCCAGTACTTC.

This clonotype occurred a few times. The CDR3 region is CASSPVTSRETQYF. As DNA, the CDR3 is TGTGCCAGCAGCCCCGTGACTAGTCGAGAGACCCAGTACTTC. The chain uses TRBV13 and TRBJ2-5; D may be TRBD2 (6 bases). V was clipped by 5 bases and J by 4 bases, with 14 bases between them. The length of the CDR3 is 14 residues. Germline V gene sequence: CDR1 PRHDT, CDR2 FYEKMQ (reference sequence).

This rearrangement joins TRBV9 to TRBJ2-7; 10 bases map to TRBD2. Germline lookup yields CDR1 SGDLS and CDR2 YYNGEE. This CDR3 region has 15 residues. V trimming: 0 bases; J trimming: 6 bases; junction bases outside the gene matches: 6. The CDR3 is CASSVASGRAGEQYF. The CDR3 DNA is TGTGCCAGCAGCGTAGCGAGCGGGAGGGCCGGCGAGCAGTACTTC.

A few counts support this clonotype. The V gene is TRBV4-3, the J gene TRBJ2-1, with 7 positions matching TRBD2. Germline V gene sequence: CDR1 LGHNA, CDR2 YSLEER. V was pared by 1 base and J by 5 bases, with 5 bases of the junction left unmatched. CDR3 length: 15 residues. Here the CDR3 reads CASSQGTRGDNEQFF. In DNA, the CDR3 is TGCGCCAGCAGCCAAGGGACCCGGGGGGACAATGAGCAGTTCTTC.

In this sample, this clonotype turned up a few times. The V and J genes are TRBV7-9 and TRBJ2-2; no reliable D call. The CDR3 has 14 residues. Germline values: CDR1 SEHNR, CDR2 FQNEAQ (reference sequence). V lost 3 bases and J lost 5, with 10 bases in between. The CDR3 protein is CASSLNSATGELFF. The CDR3 DNA reads TGTGCCAGCAGCTTGAACTCCGCTACCGGGGAGCTGTTTTTT.

In this sample, this clonotype turned up a few times. This rearrangement joins TRBV7-6 to TRBJ2-7; a possible D gene is TRBD1 (6 bases). From germline, CDR1 is SGHVS and CDR2 FNYEAQ. The ends were cut back, 5 bases at V and 5 bases at J, with 16 bases in the middle. This CDR3 comprises 14 residues. The CDR3 loop reads CASSPWGRDNEQYF. The CDR3 coding sequence is TGTGCCAGCAGCCCCTGGGGCAGGGACAACGAGCAGTACTTC.

At least ten counts were recorded for this clonotype. The junction and the germline gene differ at one end; a read error may be behind it. The chain recombines TRBV4-3 with TRBJ1-6; D is possibly TRBD1 (5 bases). Germline V gene lookup returns CDR1 LGHNA and CDR2 YSLEER. This CDR3 has 13 residues. Here the CDR3 DNA reads TGCGCCAGCAGCCAGCGGGACGGGAGGGCCCTCGAGTTT. The encoded protein is CASSQRDGRALEF.

This clonotype was seen many times. The chain recombines TRBV4-2 with TRBJ1-6; D remains ambiguous. Germline loops: CDR1 LGHNA, CDR2 YNFKEQ. Trimming pared 0 bases from V and 8 bases from J, leaving 5 bases between. CDR3 length: 13 amino acids. The DNA of the CDR3 is TGTGCCAGCAGCCAAGATCTGGATTCACCCCTCCACTTT. Translated, it gives CASSQDLDSPLHF.

Concerning this clonotype itself: A much larger clone is a single base away; this may be a read error. The chain recombines TRBV10-3 with TRBJ2-4, with no clear D. V was trimmed by 2 bases and J by 8 bases, leaving 19 bases between them. There are 16 residues in the CDR3. CDR1 and CDR2 from the germline V gene are ENHRY and SYGVKD. The CDR3 DNA sequence: TGTGCCATCAGTGAGCAGAACAGCCGTATTTTGGACATTCAGTACTTC. This sequence encodes CAISEQNSRILDIQYF.

This clonotype was detected a few times. The rearrangement joins TRBV6-2 or TRBV6-3 to TRBJ1-1; no definite D call. Germline V gene data show CDR1 as MNHEY and CDR2 as SVGEGT. The CDR3 spans 11 residues. V lost 4 bases, J lost 6 bases, and 6 bases lay in between. In DNA, the CDR3 is TGTGCCAGCAGTTTTTATCCTGAAGCTTTCTTT. It codes for CASSFYPEAFF.

This clonotype came up many times. The chain carries TRBV18 and TRBJ2-3; weak D call: TRBD1 (6 bases). CDR1 is KGHSH and CDR2 is LQKENI in the germline V gene. V lost 5 bases to trimming and J lost 2 bases, with 23 bases between them. The CDR3 covers 18 residues. The CDR3 sequence is CASSSTRYWTANTDTQYF. In DNA, the CDR3 is TGTGCCAGCTCATCCACACGATATTGGACAGCGAACACAGATACGCAGTATTTT.

This clonotype was recorded a few times. The chain couples TRBV4-1 to TRBJ1-2; TRBD1 matches at 7 bases. This CDR3 comprises 13 residues. Trimming removed 4 bases from V and 3 bases from J; junction bases left unmatched: 2. The germline gives CDR1 MGHRA, CDR2 YSYEKL. CDR3 in DNA: TGCGCCAGCAGCCTCGACAGGGACTATGGCTACACCTTC. Protein product: CASSLDRDYGYTF.

In its sample, this clonotype was seen many times. The CDR3 sequence is CSVVGGGRGYTF. The CDR3 DNA reads as TGCAGCGTTGTAGGAGGGGGAAGAGGCTACACCTTC. This sequence joins TRBV29-1 and TRBJ1-2; tentatively, D is TRBD1 (6 bases). The CDR3 runs to 12 residues. Germline V gene data show CDR1 as SQVTM and CDR2 as ANQGSEA. V gave up 4 bases and J gave up 8 bases, with 14 bases separating them.

The table lists this clonotype with many counts. V is TRBV6-2 or TRBV6-3 and J is TRBJ2-1; the D is unclear. CDR1 and CDR2 (germline): MNHEY, SVGEGT. V lost 4 bases and J 10 bases, leaving 11 bases between the germline ends. CDR3 length: 12 amino acids. CDR3 bases: TGTGCCAGCAGTTTAAGTGGGTGGGAGCAGTTCTTC. It yields the protein CASSLSGWEQFF.

This clonotype was observed a handful of times. The chain employs TRBV13 and TRBJ2-5; unclear D gene. The CDR3 covers 15 residues. Looked up from germline, CDR1 is PRHDT and CDR2 is FYEKMQ (reference sequence). Trimming pared 1 base from V and 1 base from J, leaving 10 bases between. The CDR3 sequence is CASSLAQSAQETQYF. The CDR3 coding sequence is TGTGCCAGCAGCTTAGCACAAAGCGCCCAAGAGACCCAGTACTTC.

The chain joins TRBV4-3 to TRBJ2-7; D gene uncertain. V lost 0 bases, J lost 0 bases, and 9 bases lay in between. The germline gives CDR1 LGHNA, CDR2 YSLEER. This CDR3 has 15 amino acids. The CDR3 nucleotides are TGCGCCAGCAGCCAAGAGCACAGCGTCTCCTACGAGCAGTACTTC. It codes for CASSQEHSVSYEQYF.

The chain recombines TRBV19 with TRBJ2-1; 13 nucleotides line up with TRBD2. CDR1 is LNHDA and CDR2 is SQIVND in the germline V gene (reference sequence). V dropped 6 bases and J dropped 6; count of bases not matched to a gene: 5. CDR3 size: 15 residues. CDR3 in DNA: TGTGCCAGTAGCTCCGGGACTAGCGGGATCAATGAGCAGTTCTTC. It is translated as CASSSGTSGINEQFF.

In this sample, this clonotype turned up a few times. The rearrangement uses TRBV4-3 and TRBJ2-7, with 7 positions matching TRBD2. CDR3 length: 15 amino acids. Trimming removed 0 bases from V and 3 bases from J; junction bases left unmatched: 5. Per the germline V gene, CDR1 is LGHNA and CDR2 is YSLEER. The CDR3, as DNA: TGCGCCAGCAGCCAAGAAACAGGCGGGAGCTACGAGCAGTACTTC. Protein product: CASSQETGGSYEQYF.